These T cell receptor beta chains were read from a single sample in a study of cytomegalovirus exposure and HLA in healthy donors. Produced via immunoSEQ multiplex PCR; TCRdb's table is partial and in-frame only. The sample lists about 140,000 clones; 75% to 90% were seen once. Sequencing input: PBMCs. The source is a female donor in good health and CMV-seronegative. Both conserved end residues are part of each CDR3. The order of the fields is clone size, V gene, CDR3 protein. The listing skips clone size in some rows; elsewhere it reads once, few, many or a size class.

>.|TRBV10-3
CAISDGGGSYNEQFF
>once|TRBV27
CASSLSGQGNPHEQYF
>.|TRBV9
CASSPDQETQYF
>.|TRBV28
CASRKQGALNRQFF
>few|TRBV6-5
CASSVRGEPNSPLHF
>.|TRBV6-1
CASSERLAGTYPYEQYF
>.|TRBV5-6
CASSLAVSEGYTF
>.|TRBV11-2
CASSSPVEGREQYF
>.|TRBV10-3
CAISAQDNEQFF
>.|TRBV4-1
CASKIEGTGELFF
>.|TRBV29-1
CSVEGLAGEPNTGELFF
>.|TRBV4-1
CASSQDWGQGIYEQYF